This entry lists 4 T cell receptor beta chains sequenced from one sample in a study of blood T cell repertoires in COVID-19. TCRdb's table, derived via immunoSEQ multiplex PCR, lists solely in-frame clones and lacks some. The repertoire holds about 90,000 clones, with approximately 86% as singletons. Sequenced input: peripheral blood. The source is a man older than 75 with active or convalescent COVID-19.

The chain carries TRBV28 and TRBJ2-1; 10 positions match TRBD2. The CDR3 has 15 amino acids. Germline V gene lookup returns CDR1 MDHEN and CDR2 SYDVKM. After removal of 8 bases from V and 2 bases from J, the junction contained 6 bases not matched to a gene. CDR3 sequence: CASRGLAATYNEQFF. As DNA, the CDR3 is TGTGCCAGCCGAGGACTAGCGGCTACCTACAATGAGCAGTTCTTC.

CDR3 sequence: CASQDRDSFDGYTF. CDR3 coding DNA: TGTGCCAGCCAAGACAGGGATTCGTTCGATGGCTACACCTTC. The V gene is TRBV6-5, the J gene TRBJ1-2, with 7 bases matching TRBD1. The CDR3 extends over 14 amino acids. Germline CDR1 MNHEY, CDR2 SVGAGI. The V gene end was trimmed by 8 bases and the J gene end by 6 bases; junction bases not matched to a gene: 12.

As for this clone: One end of the junction fails to match germline, which may point to a read error. As DNA, the CDR3 is TGTGCCAGCAATGAACTAGCGGGGTACAATGAGCAGTTCTTC. Protein product: CASNELAGYNEQFF. The rearrangement links TRBV2 to TRBJ2-1; 10 positions agree with TRBD2. The CDR3 totals 14 residues. Germline loops: CDR1 SNHLY, CDR2 FYNNEI.

This clone was found once. The rearrangement joins TRBV18 to TRBJ2-1; D is possibly TRBD1 (6 bases). V gave up 4 bases and J gave up 1 base, with 14 bases separating them. This CDR3 is built from 16 residues. CDR1 is KGHSH and CDR2 is LQKENI in the germline V gene. CDR3 protein: CASSRDRWGSYNEQFF. In DNA, the CDR3 is TGTGCCAGCTCACGAGACAGGTGGGGGTCCTACAATGAGCAGTTCTTC.